This TCR beta chain was sequenced in a study of blood T cell repertoires in COVID-19. J gave up 12 bases and V 6 bases, and 6 bases lay outside the gene matches. The CDR3 extends over 11 amino acids. This clone has only one observation. Participants' own reports of clinical history determined their cohort assignment. The study counted Cohort 3 donors as recovered given two negative PCRs, clearance, or symptom resolution. Method: immunoSEQ multiplex PCR; TCRdb's copy keeps in-frame clones and lacks some. The sample gives more than 400,000 clones, roughly 91% of which show up once; approximately 0.55% is in the top ten.

The sample consisted of PBMCs or T cells enriched from blood (not recorded which). The sequence was collected from a man aged 18 to 29 who had recovered from COVID-19. This sequence joins TRBV12-3 or TRBV12-4 and TRBJ1-2; 8 bases map to TRBD1. The chain's CDR3 is CASRHQGADTF. CDR3 DNA: TGTGCCAGCAGACATCAGGGGGCGGACACCTTC.